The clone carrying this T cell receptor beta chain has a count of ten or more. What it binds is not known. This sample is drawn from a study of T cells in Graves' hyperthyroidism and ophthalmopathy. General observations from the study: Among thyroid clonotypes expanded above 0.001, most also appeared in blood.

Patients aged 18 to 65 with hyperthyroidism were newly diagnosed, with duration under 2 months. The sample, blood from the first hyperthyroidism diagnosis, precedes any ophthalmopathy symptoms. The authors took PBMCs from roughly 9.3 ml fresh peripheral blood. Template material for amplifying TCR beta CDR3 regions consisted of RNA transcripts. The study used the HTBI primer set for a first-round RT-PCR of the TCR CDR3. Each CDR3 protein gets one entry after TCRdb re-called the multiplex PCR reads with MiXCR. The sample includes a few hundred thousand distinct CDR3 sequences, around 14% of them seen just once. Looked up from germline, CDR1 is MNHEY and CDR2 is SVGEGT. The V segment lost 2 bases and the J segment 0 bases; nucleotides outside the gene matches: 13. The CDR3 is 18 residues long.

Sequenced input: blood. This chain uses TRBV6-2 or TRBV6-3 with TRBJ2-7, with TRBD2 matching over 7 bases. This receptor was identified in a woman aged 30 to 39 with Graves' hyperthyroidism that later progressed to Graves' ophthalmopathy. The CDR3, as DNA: TGTGCCAGCAGTTACGGGAGGGTGAAGCGCTTGAACTCCTACGAGCAGTACTTC. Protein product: CASSYGRVKRLNSYEQYF.